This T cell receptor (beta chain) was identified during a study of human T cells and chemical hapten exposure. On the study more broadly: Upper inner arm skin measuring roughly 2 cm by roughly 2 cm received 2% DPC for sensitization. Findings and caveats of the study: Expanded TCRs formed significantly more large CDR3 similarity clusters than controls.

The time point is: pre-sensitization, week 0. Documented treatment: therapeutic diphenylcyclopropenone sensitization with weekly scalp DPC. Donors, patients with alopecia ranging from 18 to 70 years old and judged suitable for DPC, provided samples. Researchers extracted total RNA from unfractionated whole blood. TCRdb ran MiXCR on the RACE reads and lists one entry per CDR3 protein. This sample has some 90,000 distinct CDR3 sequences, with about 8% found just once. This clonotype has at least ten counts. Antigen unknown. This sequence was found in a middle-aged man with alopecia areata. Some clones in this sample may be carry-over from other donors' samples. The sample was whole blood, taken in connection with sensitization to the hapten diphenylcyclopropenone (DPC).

CDR3 region: CASSKSWVLGTNYGYTF. DNA for the CDR3: TGTGCCAGCAGCAAATCGTGGGTCCTAGGAACTAACTATGGCTACACCTTC. This sequence joins TRBV21-1 and TRBJ1-2. TRBV21-1 is a recognized pseudogene. The length of the CDR3 is 17 residues.